A single sample gave rise to the 18 T cell receptor beta chains below, sequenced in a study of blood T cell repertoires in COVID-19. Sequencing used immunoSEQ multiplex PCR; TCRdb keeps in-frame clones, though not all of them. The sample gives roughly 30,000 clones, roughly 80% of which show up once; 7.5% to 10% is in the top ten. The sequencing input was peripheral blood. Receptor source: a man aged 80 or over with active COVID-19.

J is TRBJ2-3 and V is TRBV7-2; D may be TRBD2 (5 bases). The length of the CDR3 is 13 residues. Germline loops: CDR1 SGHTA, CDR2 FQGNSA. V lost 2 bases and J lost 4, with 7 bases in between. The CDR3: CASSLTGADTQYF. Written as DNA, the CDR3 is TGTGCCAGCAGCTTAACCGGGGCAGATACGCAGTATTTT.

The V gene is TRBV18, the J gene TRBJ1-4, with 8 bases lining up with TRBD1. This CDR3 is 15 amino acids long. Germline-derived CDR1 and CDR2 are KGHSH and LQKENI. The junction had 0 bases not matched to a gene; V was cut back by 0 bases and J by 3 bases. CDR3 region: CASSPPGQANEKLFF. The CDR3 nucleotides are TGTGCCAGCTCACCACCGGGACAGGCTAATGAAAAACTGTTTTTT.

Here the CDR3 DNA reads TGTGCCAGCAGCCGCGACAGGGTTCGGTACGAGCAGTACTTC. Translated, it gives CASSRDRVRYEQYF. The chain joins TRBV2 to TRBJ2-7; 7 bases match TRBD1. Trimming removed 6 bases from V and 4 bases from J; junction bases left unmatched: 9. Per germline, CDR1 SNHLY and CDR2 FYNNEI. The CDR3 is 14 amino acids.

This clone appeared a few times. J is TRBJ2-1 and V is TRBV4-1; tentative D call: TRBD2 (5 bases). The CDR3 sequence is 14 residues long. CDR1 is MGHRA, CDR2 YSYEKL, per germline. V lost 2 bases and J lost 6, with 11 bases in between. CDR3 amino acids: CASSQRDLGNEQFF. The CDR3 DNA sequence: TGCGCCAGCAGCCAACGGGATTTGGGCAATGAGCAGTTCTTC.

Only a few counts were recorded for this clone. The V gene is TRBV3-1 (or the pseudogene TRBV3-2), the J gene TRBJ1-4; 7 nucleotides line up with TRBD1. J lost 10 bases, V lost 3 bases, and 17 bases had no gene match. Germline assignment: CDR1 LGHDT and CDR2 YNNKEL (reference sequence). The CDR3 is 17 residues long. CDR3 protein: CASSHSQVRAQGGKLFF. CDR3 nucleotides: TGTGCCAGCAGCCATTCACAAGTGCGGGCCCAGGGGGGAAAACTGTTTTTT.

This clone occurred a few times. This chain uses TRBV5-5 with TRBJ1-2; D is uncertain. There are 14 residues in the CDR3. The V gene lost 0 bases and the J gene lost 7 bases, with 13 bases spanning the gap. Germline V gives CDR1 SGHKS, CDR2 YYEKEE (reference sequence). CDR3 loop: CASSLATPNSGYTF. CDR3 DNA sequence: TGTGCCAGCAGCTTGGCGACTCCTAATAGTGGCTACACCTTC.

This clone appeared a few times. The chain recombines TRBV7-9 with TRBJ1-5, with TRBD1 as a possible D gene (5 bases). V shed 4 bases and J shed 0 bases, with 7 bases lying between them. CDR1 SEHNR and CDR2 FQNEAQ come from the germline V gene (reference sequence). CDR3 length: 14 amino acids. In DNA, the CDR3 is TGTGCCAGCAGCTCCAGGGTTAGCAATCAGCCCCAGCATTTT. It translates to CASSSRVSNQPQHF.

This clone was observed a few times. V is TRBV7-8 and J is TRBJ1-5, with 12 nucleotides matching TRBD1. Germline V CDR1 and CDR2: SGHVS, FQNEAQ. Trimming at V came to 5 bases and at J to 7 bases, leaving 15 bases not matched to a gene. The CDR3 totals 18 residues. CDR3 nucleotides: TGTGCCAGCAGCCAGGGACAGGGGGCTCAACTCGAGGCCCAGCCCCAGCATTTT. This codes for CASSQGQGAQLEAQPQHF.

The rearrangement uses TRBV9 and TRBJ2-3; D is perhaps TRBD1 (5 bases). CDR1 and CDR2 (germline): SGDLS, YYNGEE. CDR3 length: 14 amino acids. V was cut by 2 bases and J by 3 bases, with 10 bases left in between. The CDR3 bases are TGTGCCAGCAGCGTTTCTAGGGGAACAGATACGCAGTATTTT. Translated, it gives CASSVSRGTDTQYF.

The chain employs TRBV14 and TRBJ2-7; D unresolved. CDR3 size: 13 residues. CDR1 SGHDN and CDR2 FVKESK come from the germline V gene. Trimming stripped 4 bases from V and 6 bases from J, with 13 bases between. CDR3 coding DNA: TGTGCCAGCAGCCTTTCCAGCTCAGGCGAGCAGTACTTC. This translates into CASSLSSSGEQYF.

The genes are TRBV30 and TRBJ2-6; the D gene is possibly TRBD2 (8 bases). Trimming removed 7 bases at V and 0 bases at J, with 25 bases between. Germline CDR1 reads GTSNPN; CDR2 reads SVGIG (reference sequence). The CDR3 is 19 amino acids. This CDR3 is CASGRGQASGLSGANVLTF. The CDR3 DNA sequence: TGTGCCTCCGGGAGGGGGCAAGCTAGCGGGCTCTCTGGGGCCAACGTCCTGACTTTC.

The V and J genes are TRBV3-1 (or the pseudogene TRBV3-2) and TRBJ2-1, with 10 bases that match TRBD2. Looked up from germline, CDR1 is LGHDT and CDR2 is YNNKEL (reference sequence). The CDR3 is made up of 13 amino acids. Trimming at V came to 5 bases and at J to 15 bases, leaving 10 bases not matched to a gene. This chain's CDR3 is CASSSSGGASWFF. DNA of the CDR3: TGTGCCAGCAGCTCGAGCGGGGGGGCCTCTTGGTTCTTC.

The V gene is TRBV7-8, the J gene TRBJ1-1; possibly TRBD1 for D (6 bases). Germline assignment: CDR1 SGHVS and CDR2 FQNEAQ. Trimming pared 0 bases from V and 7 bases from J, leaving 12 bases between. The CDR3 sequence is 14 residues long. The CDR3 sequence: CASSLASGANEAFF. The CDR3 DNA reads as TGTGCCAGCAGCTTAGCTTCAGGGGCTAATGAAGCTTTCTTT.

This chain links TRBV19 with TRBJ2-5; D may be TRBD2 (5 bases). Between the trimmed V and J ends, which lost 3 bases and 4 bases, there was a span of 15 bases. The V gene's germline CDR1 is LNHDA and CDR2 SQIVND (reference sequence). The CDR3 extends over 15 amino acids. CDR3 sequence reads: CASSMPPGGGETQYF. CDR3 DNA: TGTGCCAGTAGTATGCCCCCCGGAGGCGGAGAGACCCAGTACTTC.

This chain connects TRBV7-8 to TRBJ1-2, with TRBD1 identical over 7 bases. This CDR3 spans 14 amino acids. Germline values: CDR1 SGHVS, CDR2 FQNEAQ. The V segment lost 3 bases and the J segment 4 bases; nucleotides outside the gene matches: 5. The CDR3 region is CASSFGTVGYGYTF. The CDR3 region has the DNA TGTGCCAGCAGCTTCGGGACAGTGGGCTATGGCTACACCTTC.

J is TRBJ2-5 and V is TRBV9; 10 bases align to TRBD2. J gave up 2 bases and V 5 bases, and 6 bases lay outside the gene matches. This CDR3 has 15 amino acids. Per germline, CDR1 SGDLS and CDR2 YYNGEE. The CDR3 is CASRPGLASQETQYF. CDR3 coding DNA: TGTGCCAGCAGACCGGGACTAGCGTCGCAAGAGACCCAGTACTTC.

In this sample, this clone turned up a few times. This sequence joins TRBV7-2 and TRBJ2-6, with TRBD1 identical over 8 bases. In germline, CDR1 is SGHTA, CDR2 FQGNSA. The ends lost 0 bases at V and 0 bases at J; junction bases unmatched: 13. The CDR3 covers 21 residues. CDR3 protein: CASSLARLWRQGSSGANVLTF. In DNA, the CDR3 is TGTGCCAGCAGCTTAGCCCGACTTTGGAGACAGGGGAGCTCTGGGGCCAACGTCCTGACTTTC.

The V gene is TRBV11-3, the J gene TRBJ2-2; the match to TRBD1 covers 9 bases. CDR1 is SGHNT, CDR2 YENEEA, per germline. The V gene end was trimmed by 2 bases and the J gene end by 4 bases; junction bases not matched to a gene: 5. The length of the CDR3 is 16 residues. CDR3 amino acids: CASSLRGQGFTGELFF. CDR3 DNA sequence: TGTGCCAGCAGCTTACGGGGACAGGGATTCACCGGGGAGCTGTTTTTT.